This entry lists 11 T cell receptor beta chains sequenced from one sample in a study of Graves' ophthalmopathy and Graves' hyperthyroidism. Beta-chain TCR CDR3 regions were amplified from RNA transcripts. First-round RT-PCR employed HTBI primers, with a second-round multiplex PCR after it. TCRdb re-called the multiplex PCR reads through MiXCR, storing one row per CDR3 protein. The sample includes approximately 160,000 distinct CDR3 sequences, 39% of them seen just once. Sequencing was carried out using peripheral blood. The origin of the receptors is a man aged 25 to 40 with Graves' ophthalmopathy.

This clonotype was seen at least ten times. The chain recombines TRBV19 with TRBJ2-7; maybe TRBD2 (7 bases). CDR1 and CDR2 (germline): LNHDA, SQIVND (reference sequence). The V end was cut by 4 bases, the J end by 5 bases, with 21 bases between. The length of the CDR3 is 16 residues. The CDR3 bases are TGTGCCAGTAGTAATCCTTCGAGGGGGGGAAGACACGAGCAGTACTTC. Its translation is CASSNPSRGGRHEQYF.

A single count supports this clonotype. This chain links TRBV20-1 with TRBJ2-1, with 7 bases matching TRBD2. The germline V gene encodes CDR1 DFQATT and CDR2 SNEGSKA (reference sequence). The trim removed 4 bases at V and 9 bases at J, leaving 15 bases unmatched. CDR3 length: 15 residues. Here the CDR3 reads CSATPPGRALSEQFF. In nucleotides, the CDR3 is TGCAGTGCTACCCCCCCGGGGAGGGCCCTTAGTGAGCAGTTCTTC.

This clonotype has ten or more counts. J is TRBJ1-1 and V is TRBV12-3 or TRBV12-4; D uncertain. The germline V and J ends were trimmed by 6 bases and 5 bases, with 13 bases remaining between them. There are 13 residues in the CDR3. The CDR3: CASSLVEATEAFF. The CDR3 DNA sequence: TGTGCCAGCAGCCTCGTGGAGGCGACTGAAGCTTTCTTT.

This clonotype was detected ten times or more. CDR3 in DNA: TGTGCCAGCAGCTCCGAAAGTCCGGCAGGGGCCACTGAAGCTTTCTTT. Its translation is CASSSESPAGATEAFF. The rearrangement uses TRBV7-9 and TRBJ1-1; maybe TRBD1 (6 bases). The V gene lost 4 bases and the J gene lost 4 bases, with 19 bases spanning the gap. The CDR3 has 16 amino acids. The germline gives CDR1 SEHNR, CDR2 FQNEAQ (reference sequence).

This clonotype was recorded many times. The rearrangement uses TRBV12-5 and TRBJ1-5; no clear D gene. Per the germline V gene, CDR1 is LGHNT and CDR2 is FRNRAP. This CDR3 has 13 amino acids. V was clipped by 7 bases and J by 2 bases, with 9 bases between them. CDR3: CASAPKGNQPQHF. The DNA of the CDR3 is TGTGCTAGTGCTCCCAAAGGCAATCAGCCCCAGCATTTT.

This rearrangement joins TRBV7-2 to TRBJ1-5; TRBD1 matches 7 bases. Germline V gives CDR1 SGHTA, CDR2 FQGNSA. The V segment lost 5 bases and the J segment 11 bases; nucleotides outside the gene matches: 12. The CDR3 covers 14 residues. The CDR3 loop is CASSDTSATGSQHF. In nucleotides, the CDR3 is TGTGCCAGCAGCGACACCTCCGCGACAGGGTCCCAGCATTTT. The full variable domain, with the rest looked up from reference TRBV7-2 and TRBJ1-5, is GAGVSQSPSNKVTEKGKDVELRCDPISGHTALYWYRQSLGQGLEFLIYFQGNSAPDKSGLPSDRFSAERTGGSVSTLTIQRTQQEDSAVYLCASSDTSATGSQHFGDGTRLSIL.

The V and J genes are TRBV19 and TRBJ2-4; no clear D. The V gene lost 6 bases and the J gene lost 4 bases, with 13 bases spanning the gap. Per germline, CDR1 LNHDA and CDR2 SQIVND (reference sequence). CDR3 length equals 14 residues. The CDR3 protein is CASRPQDGKNIQYF. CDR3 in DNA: TGTGCCAGTAGGCCCCAGGACGGGAAAAACATTCAGTACTTC.

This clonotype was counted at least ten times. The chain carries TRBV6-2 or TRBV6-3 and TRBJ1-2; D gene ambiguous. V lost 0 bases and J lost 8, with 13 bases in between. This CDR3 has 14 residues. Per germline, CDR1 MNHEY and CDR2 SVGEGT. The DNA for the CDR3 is TGTGCCAGCAGTTACTCGAACGGGGTAGGCGGCTACACCTTC. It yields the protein CASSYSNGVGGYTF.

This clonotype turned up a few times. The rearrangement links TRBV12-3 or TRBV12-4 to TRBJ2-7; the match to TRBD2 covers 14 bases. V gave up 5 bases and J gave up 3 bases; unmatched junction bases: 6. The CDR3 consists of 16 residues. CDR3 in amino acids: CASSLGTSGRGYEQYF. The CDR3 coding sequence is TGTGCCAGCAGTCTCGGGACTAGCGGGAGAGGCTACGAGCAGTACTTC.

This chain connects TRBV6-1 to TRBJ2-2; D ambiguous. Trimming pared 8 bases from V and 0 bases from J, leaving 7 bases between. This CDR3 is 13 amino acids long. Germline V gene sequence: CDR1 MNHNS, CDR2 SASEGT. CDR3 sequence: CASELPNTGELFF. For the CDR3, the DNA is TGTGCCAGCGAGCTTCCGAACACCGGGGAGCTGTTTTTT.

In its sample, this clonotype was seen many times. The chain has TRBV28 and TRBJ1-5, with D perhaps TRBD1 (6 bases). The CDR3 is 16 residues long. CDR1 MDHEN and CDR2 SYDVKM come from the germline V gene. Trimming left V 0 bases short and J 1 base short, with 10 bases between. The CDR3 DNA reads TGTGCCAGCAGTTTATGGGCCGACAGGAGCAATCAGCCCCAGCATTTT. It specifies CASSLWADRSNQPQHF.